This record covers a single T cell receptor (beta chain). What this receptor recognizes is not known. Nothing much larger sits one base from this clone, and base qualities are not available. TCR beta CDR3 regions were amplified from RNA transcripts for repertoire sequencing. A first-round RT-PCR used HTBI primers with the Qiagen OneStep RT-PCR kit, followed by a second-round multiplex PCR, size selection and purification. Sequencing of the libraries was carried out on an Illumina HiSeq2000 in paired-end mode with 100 bp reads. Per the source publication's procedure: SOAPnuke was used to process the reads, removing any read that contained adapters or uncalled bases, had a mean Phred below 15, or lacked an exact match to the constant primer or identifier. COPE v1.2.5 was used to merge high-quality paired reads. Clonotypes were defined as unique nucleotide sequences and were aligned to IMGT TRB V, D and J references using MiTCR v1.1. Only V-J combinations with frequency above 0.0001 were analysed, covering more than 99% of repertoires. For each V-J combination, a TCR clonal expansion and chaos score was defined as F50 clonal expansion divided by the chaos observed in the TCRdist matrix. Welch's t-statistics and random forest were used to reduce the features to 10 to 15 V-J combinations, which were then used as input to a naive Bayes classifier. The similarity between thyroid and blood repertoires was quantified using the Morisita-Horn index. TCRdb passed the public sequencing reads through fastp at Q25 and MiXCR, retaining productive beta sequences. One record per CDR3 amino acid sequence lists the most common genes and DNA. What appears here as the V and J calls and clone size reflects TCRdb's work, not the paper's. The sample table records a few hundred thousand distinct CDR3 sequences; under 40% of these occur just once. The biggest ten clones account for over 3.5% of the sample.

Patients with hyperthyroidism were aged 18 to 65 years, had been newly diagnosed, and had a disease duration of less than 2 months. Anyone with other autoimmune diseases, uncontrolled infections, pregnancy or lactation was excluded from the study. Clinical symptoms, serum thyroxine, TRAb, thyroid ultrasound and orbital computed tomography were used for diagnosis. Total RNA was extracted with Trizol reagent and quality-checked on an Agilent 2100 Bioanalyzer. The CDR3 numbers 15 residues from cysteine through phenylalanine. Only the CDR3 region is kept as DNA, spanning 45 bases read in frame from base 1. CDR1 and CDR2 (DFQATT, SNEGSKA) derive from the germline V gene (reference sequence). V loses 2 bases at its end and J loses 3 bases; junction bases beyond the gene matches: 5. This record comes from a study of Graves' ophthalmopathy and Graves' hyperthyroidism (dated by TCRdb to about 2018). Study-level background: A patient counted as having stable hyperthyroidism if there was no progression to ophthalmopathy within 18 months of follow-up. To tell Graves' ophthalmopathy apart from Graves' hyperthyroidism, and to predict which patients would progress to ophthalmopathy, the study relied on TCR beta repertoire signatures. In total, 135 blood samples were TCR-sequenced: fewer than 50 ophthalmopathy, 80 or so hyperthyroidism and some 17 hyperthyroidism-to-ophthalmopathy patients. To explore V-J signatures that separate ophthalmopathy from hyperthyroidism, a discovery set of 100 patients was enrolled, consisting of 43 with ophthalmopathy and around 57 with stable hyperthyroidism. The independent validation cohort included about 20 hyperthyroidism patients plus 17 patients who later progressed from hyperthyroidism to ophthalmopathy. In a handful of hyperthyroidism patients, the T-cell repertoires found in thyroid tissue were compared with those found in blood. Once sampling was done, hyperthyroidism patients were given methimazole at a starting dose of 30 mg daily, while ophthalmopathy patients were given high-dose intravenous methylprednisolone. Summary of the overall study and its limitations: Sample size was not predetermined statistically, and investigators were not blinded to group allocation. In cross-validation, the 13-signature model distinguished ophthalmopathy from stable hyperthyroidism with 87.88% sensitivity and roughly 84% specificity, while in the test set the corresponding values were about 79% and 69%. Most of the expanded thyroid clonotypes with a frequency above 0.001 were also detected in blood, and it was suggested that the thyroid immune response may be reflected by blood repertoires. In validation, the model predicted ophthalmopathy progression with 55% to 71% sensitivity and 72.22% specificity; roughly eleven predicted patients were CT-confirmed with GO in a median of around 6 months.

This chain joins TRBV20-1 to TRBJ2-1, with 9 bases aligning to TRBD2. The receptor was isolated from an adult man with Graves' hyperthyroidism. The sequencing input was peripheral blood or thyroid tissue (not recorded which). The sequenced DNA: TGCAGTGCTAGACAACTAGCGGGTAGCTACAATGAGCAGTTCTTC. It encodes CSARQLAGSYNEQFF.